This TCR beta chain appears in the sequencing data of a study of brain T cells in children with intractable seizures. General study findings and limits: Absence of clones before surgery may stem from lower sequencing depth. Viral specificity was inferred only from CDR3 similarity; HCMV serostatus was unknown.

TCRdb keeps only in-frame clones here, not all; method: immunoSEQ multiplex PCR. The table records about 340,000 clones, approximately 93% of them present only once. This sample's time point: blood from clinic visit 5 months post-surgery; TSC patient then seizure free. This CDR3 has 18 residues. Trimming at V came to 3 bases and at J to 1 base, leaving 9 bases not matched to a gene. The V gene's germline CDR1 is SNHLY and CDR2 FYNNEI. As to this clone: Its target is not known.

The source is a boy under two years old with tuberous sclerosis and intractable seizures. Specimen: peripheral blood, collected around 5 months after surgery. The V gene is TRBV2, the J gene TRBJ2-2, with 9 positions matching TRBD2. The CDR3 here is CASSDKVGREGNTGELFF. The CDR3 DNA reads as TGTGCCAGCAGTGATAAGGTGGGGCGGGAGGGGAACACCGGGGAGCTGTTTTTT.